One and the same sample provided the 20 T cell receptor beta chains below, sequenced in a study of T cells in Graves' hyperthyroidism and ophthalmopathy. Researchers took RNA transcripts and amplified the TCR beta CDR3 regions from them. TCR CDR3 underwent first-round RT-PCR with the HTBI primer set. Each CDR3 protein gets one entry after TCRdb re-called the multiplex PCR reads with MiXCR. The sample holds about 660,000 distinct CDR3 sequences, about 45% seen once. Input material: peripheral blood or thyroid tissue (not recorded which). These receptors came from an adult man with Graves' disease, either hyperthyroidism or ophthalmopathy (not recorded which).

The chain links TRBV10-3 to TRBJ1-1; 10 bases agree with TRBD1. Germline assignment: CDR1 ENHRY and CDR2 SYGVKD. Germline trimming cut 5 bases from V and 4 bases from J; bases unmatched to any gene: 7. There are 15 residues in the CDR3. Here the CDR3 DNA reads TGTGCCATCAGTTTCCGGACAGGGGGGAGCACTGAAGCTTTCTTT. Its protein is CAISFRTGGSTEAFF.

This clonotype was observed at least ten times. This rearrangement joins TRBV19 to TRBJ1-6, with no clear D. V lost 9 bases to trimming and J lost 5 bases, with 11 bases between them. The CDR3 runs to 13 residues. Germline V gene lookup returns CDR1 LNHDA and CDR2 SQIVND (reference sequence). CDR3 nucleotide sequence: TGTGCCAGCGGAGACGGAGATAATTCACCCCTCCACTTT. Its protein product is CASGDGDNSPLHF.

This clonotype appeared a few times. This chain uses TRBV7-2 with TRBJ1-4; D call uncertain. The V end lost 2 bases, the J end lost 1 base, and 11 bases lay between the germline ends. Germline loops: CDR1 SGHTA, CDR2 FQGNSA. This CDR3 is 16 amino acids long. The CDR3 DNA sequence: TGTGCCAGCAGCTTAAGGACGGAAAAAACTAATGAAAAACTGTTTTTT. Its translation: CASSLRTEKTNEKLFF.

This clonotype was seen many times. The chain has TRBV5-1 and TRBJ1-6, with a tentative D call TRBD1 (5 bases). The V end was cut by 1 base, the J end by 13 bases, with 9 bases between. Per germline, CDR1 SGHRS and CDR2 YFSETQ. The CDR3 spans 12 residues. CDR3 protein: CASSLSGTPLHF. CDR3 bases: TGCGCCAGCAGCTTGTCAGGGACGCCCCTCCACTTT.

The chain joins TRBV10-3 to TRBJ2-5; 8 bases match TRBD1. Trimming cost V 6 bases and J 4 bases; bases outside gene matches: 10. Germline lookup yields CDR1 ENHRY and CDR2 SYGVKD. The CDR3 is 15 residues long. The CDR3 sequence is CAIRGPGQGGETQYF. The CDR3 coding sequence is TGTGCCATCAGGGGCCCTGGACAGGGCGGAGAGACCCAGTACTTC.

This clonotype came up a few times. Just one base apart from a much larger clone, this may be a read error. The chain links TRBV6-5 to TRBJ1-2; D is unclear. The CDR3 is made up of 9 amino acids. The V end was cut by 8 bases, the J end by 3 bases, with 1 base between. Germline assignment: CDR1 MNHEY and CDR2 SVGAGI. CDR3 DNA sequence: TGTGCCAGCTACTATGGCTACACCTTC. This encodes CASYYGYTF.

This clonotype was counted ten times or more. The chain joins TRBV7-9 to TRBJ1-5; D gene ambiguous. The CDR3 consists of 13 residues. Germline CDR1 reads SEHNR; CDR2 reads FQNEAQ (reference sequence). The germline V and J ends were trimmed by 0 bases and 3 bases, with 3 bases remaining between them. The CDR3 is CASSLAVNQPQHF. CDR3 in DNA: TGTGCCAGCAGCTTAGCGGTCAATCAGCCCCAGCATTTT.

The chain recombines TRBV19 with TRBJ1-5; no definite D call. CDR1 LNHDA and CDR2 SQIVND come from the germline V gene (reference sequence). V lost 7 bases, J lost 5 bases, and 9 bases lay in between. This CDR3 region has 12 residues. The CDR3 nucleotides are TGTGCCAGTACCGGTTGGGATCAGCCCCAGCATTTT. Its protein is CASTGWDQPQHF.

The chain is built from TRBV5-1 and TRBJ2-7; 8 bases line up with TRBD1. The CDR3 covers 15 residues. The V gene end was trimmed by 0 bases and the J gene end by 6 bases; junction bases not matched to a gene: 8. Germline values: CDR1 SGHRS, CDR2 YFSETQ. The CDR3 sequence is CASSLEQGGSREQYF. The CDR3, as DNA: TGCGCCAGCAGCTTGGAACAGGGGGGTTCTCGCGAGCAGTACTTC.

To note about this clonotype: Given a much more abundant clone one base away, this may be a read error. This chain connects TRBV12-3 or TRBV12-4 to TRBJ2-5; D uncertain. The ends were cut back, 5 bases at V and 1 base at J, with 11 bases in the middle. This CDR3 comprises 14 residues. This CDR3 reads CASSEDLSQETQYF. CDR3 in DNA: TGTGCCAGCAGTGAAGACTTGTCCCAAGAGACCCAGTACTTC.

This clonotype came up a few times. This chain uses TRBV19 with TRBJ1-1; D uncertain. This CDR3 contains 16 residues. The germline V gene encodes CDR1 LNHDA and CDR2 SQIVND (reference sequence). The V end lost 5 bases, the J end lost 0 bases, and 16 bases lay between the germline ends. The CDR3 is CASSPPGFFMNTEAFF. CDR3 bases: TGTGCCAGTAGTCCGCCGGGGTTTTTCATGAACACTGAAGCTTTCTTT.

The chain combines TRBV10-2 with TRBJ2-7; 8 nucleotides align to TRBD1. Trimming at V came to 6 bases and at J to 0 bases, leaving 13 bases not matched to a gene. CDR3 length: 17 residues. Germline V gene sequence: CDR1 WSHSY, CDR2 SAAADI. The CDR3 here is CASRDYGQGDSSYEQYF. The CDR3 coding sequence is TGCGCCAGCAGAGACTATGGACAGGGTGATAGCTCCTACGAGCAGTACTTC.

This clonotype has at least ten counts. The chain couples TRBV7-9 to TRBJ1-1; D is ambiguous. Trimming removed 8 bases from V and 3 bases from J, with 7 bases in between. The germline V gene encodes CDR1 SEHNR and CDR2 FQNEAQ (reference sequence). The CDR3 loop spans 11 amino acids. In nucleotides, the CDR3 is TGTGCCAGCGACGAGGACACTGAAGCTTTCTTT. Its protein is CASDEDTEAFF.

Many counts were recorded for this clonotype. The V gene is TRBV7-8, the J gene TRBJ2-7; 10 bases are a match to TRBD1. V lost 0 bases and J lost 7; bases outside the gene matches: 6. Per germline, CDR1 SGHVS and CDR2 FQNEAQ. The CDR3 is made up of 15 amino acids. The CDR3 DNA follows: TGTGCCAGCAGCTTAGCGGGGACAGGGGTTGGGGAGCAGTACTTC. It is translated as CASSLAGTGVGEQYF.

The chain has TRBV12-3 or TRBV12-4 and TRBJ1-2, with 7 nucleotides matching TRBD1. The CDR3 loop spans 15 amino acids. V trimming: 3 bases; J trimming: 5 bases; junction bases outside the gene matches: 9. CDR3 nucleotides: TGTGCCAGCAGTTTGCAGGGGGAGCCTTTTTATGGCTACACCTTC. This translates into CASSLQGEPFYGYTF.

This clonotype showed up just a few times. The chain is built from TRBV7-9 and TRBJ1-3; no reliable D call. Per the germline V gene, CDR1 is SEHNR and CDR2 is FQNEAQ (reference sequence). This CDR3 contains 16 residues. Trimming left V 5 bases short and J 0 bases short, with 14 bases between. In DNA, the CDR3 is TGTGCCAGCAGCCGTCTTAAAGAGAGCTCTGGAAACACCATATATTTT. Translating gives CASSRLKESSGNTIYF.

CDR3 DNA sequence: TGCGCCAGCAGCTTGGGAGGGCCAGCGGACACCGGGGAGCTGTTTTTT. Protein: CASSLGGPADTGELFF. The chain carries TRBV5-1 and TRBJ2-2, with D maybe TRBD2 (5 bases). Trimming took off 0 bases at V and 3 bases at J, with 12 bases between the two ends. Germline CDR1 SGHRS, CDR2 YFSETQ. This CDR3 spans 16 amino acids.

The V call is TRBV6-1, the J call TRBJ2-5; 9 nucleotides match TRBD1. Losses at the gene ends were 5 bases for V and 4 bases for J; bases not matched to a gene: 8. The CDR3 length is 15 residues. Germline V CDR1 and CDR2: MNHNS, SASEGT. The CDR3 protein is CASSWTQGAGETQYF. The CDR3 bases are TGTGCCAGCAGTTGGACACAGGGGGCAGGAGAGACCCAGTACTTC.

This clonotype was seen many times. The rearrangement links TRBV29-1 to TRBJ1-1; 7 bases are a match to TRBD1. This CDR3 is built from 11 residues. Germline-derived CDR1 and CDR2 are SQVTM and ANQGSEA. V shed 3 bases, J shed 10 bases, and the junction held 5 bases outside the gene matches. CDR3 nucleotides: TGCAGCGTTGAGAGACAGGGTAGAGCTTTCTTT. Translation gives CSVERQGRAFF.

The rearrangement joins TRBV25-1 to TRBJ2-7, with D possibly being TRBD1 (5 bases). Per germline, CDR1 MGHDK and CDR2 SYGVNS. Trimming left V 1 base short and J 1 base short, with 17 bases between. There are 17 residues in the CDR3. CDR3 coding DNA: TGTGCCAGCAGTGAATCGCCCGGCAGGGCCTCTTCCTACGAGCAGTACTTC. Its protein product is CASSESPGRASSYEQYF.